The rows below give T cell receptor beta chains drawn from one sample of a study of T-cell memory formation after mild COVID-19. TCRdb passed the 5' RACE reads through MiXCR, listing each CDR3 protein once. This sample carries under 700,000 distinct CDR3 sequences, about 20% of them seen once, and the ten largest clones take around 13%. Sequenced material: PBMCs or a T cell subset sorted from them (not recorded which). The receptors derive from an adult woman who had mild COVID-19 (a few samples of this study predate the infection). Cell type and time point are not known. Both conserved end residues are part of each CDR3. A D gene is named only where the DNA matches it firmly. Expanded clones get a size class; other rows say once, few or many, or leave the size out.

CDR3 DNA: TGTGCCAGCAGCCTCGGACTAGCGCGAGAGACCCAGTACTTC
CDR3 protein: CASSLGLARETQYF
clone size: few
J gene: TRBJ2-5
D gene: TRBD2
V gene: TRBV3-1
CDR3 length: 14

CDR3 DNA: TGTGCCAGCAGCTTAGGGATCGCGGGAGCTAGGCAGTATTTT
CDR3 protein: CASSLGIAGARQYF
clone size: .
J gene: TRBJ2-3
D gene: TRBD2
V gene: TRBV11-2
CDR3 length: 14

CDR3 DNA: TGTGCCAGCACCGGGAGAGTGAGCGGCTACACCTTC
CDR3 protein: CASTGRVSGYTF
clone size: .
J gene: TRBJ1-2
D gene: .
V gene: TRBV28
CDR3 length: 12

CDR3 DNA: TGTGCCAGCAGTTTTGGTGGACTAGCTGGCAATGAGCAGTTCTTC
CDR3 protein: CASSFGGLAGNEQFF
clone size: few
J gene: TRBJ2-1
D gene: TRBD2
V gene: TRBV27
CDR3 length: 15

CDR3 DNA: TGTGCCAGCAGCTCGGGGACCGATGGCTACACCTTC
CDR3 protein: CASSSGTDGYTF
clone size: many
J gene: TRBJ1-2
D gene: .
V gene: TRBV7-9
CDR3 length: 12

CDR3 DNA: TGTGCCAGCAGTTACTCGGCCATCGGACTAGCGGGGAGCACAGATACGCAGTATTTT
CDR3 protein: CASSYSAIGLAGSTDTQYF
clone size: .
J gene: TRBJ2-3
D gene: TRBD2
V gene: TRBV6-5
CDR3 length: 19

CDR3 DNA: TGTGCCAGCAGTTCGACAGGTCCGCCCCAGCATTTT
CDR3 protein: CASSSTGPPQHF
clone size: .
J gene: TRBJ1-5
D gene: .
V gene: TRBV12-3/TRBV12-4
CDR3 length: 12

CDR3 DNA: TGCAGCGTTGAAGGGGGGACTAGCGGGTTCCATGAGCAGTTCTTC
CDR3 protein: CSVEGGTSGFHEQFF
clone size: .
J gene: TRBJ2-1
D gene: TRBD2
V gene: TRBV29-1
CDR3 length: 15

CDR3 DNA: TGTGCCATCAGTGAGGCCCCTCGAGTAGACAGCGGAGAGACCCAGTACTTC
CDR3 protein: CAISEAPRVDSGETQYF
clone size: .
J gene: TRBJ2-5
D gene: .
V gene: TRBV10-3
CDR3 length: 17

CDR3 DNA: TGTGCCAGCAGCTTGGCTGCCCGGGGTCAGCCCCAGCATTTT
CDR3 protein: CASSLAARGQPQHF
clone size: few
J gene: TRBJ1-5
D gene: .
V gene: TRBV5-6
CDR3 length: 14

CDR3 DNA: TGTGCCAGCAGCTTGACAGACACCGGGGAGCTGTTTTTT
CDR3 protein: CASSLTDTGELFF
clone size: many
J gene: TRBJ2-2
D gene: .
V gene: TRBV7-8
CDR3 length: 13

CDR3 DNA: TGCGCCAGCAGCTTCGTAGGCCTAGAGACCCAGTACTTC
CDR3 protein: CASSFVGLETQYF
clone size: few
J gene: TRBJ2-5
D gene: .
V gene: TRBV5-1
CDR3 length: 13

CDR3 DNA: TGTGCCAGCAGCTTAGTCACGGGGCGGGAGCAGTACTTC
CDR3 protein: CASSLVTGREQYF
clone size: few
J gene: TRBJ2-7
D gene: .
V gene: TRBV7-9
CDR3 length: 13

CDR3 DNA: TGTGCCAGCAGCCCGCCCTTTTTGGACAGGGCTCGACACGAGCAGTACTTC
CDR3 protein: CASSPPFLDRARHEQYF
clone size: .
J gene: TRBJ2-7
D gene: TRBD1
V gene: TRBV14
CDR3 length: 17

CDR3 DNA: TGCGCCAGCAGCCTCGGGACTAGCGGATTAGAGACCCAGTACTTC
CDR3 protein: CASSLGTSGLETQYF
clone size: .
J gene: TRBJ2-5
D gene: TRBD2
V gene: TRBV5-1
CDR3 length: 15